Below, 9 T cell receptor beta chains from the same sample are listed, as sequenced in a study of neurological immune-mediated disorders. Each CDR3 protein is one row after TCRdb ran MiXCR on the 5' RACE reads. Of 35,000 to 50,000 distinct CDR3 sequences listed, approximately 2.4% are singletons. Specimen: PBMCs. Receptor source: a man aged 45 to 65 with multiple sclerosis.

This clonotype showed up just a few times. The rearrangement uses TRBV11-2 and TRBJ2-5; tentatively, D is TRBD2 (6 bases). V was shortened by 5 bases and J by 7 bases, with 20 bases between the two germline ends. Germline V gene data show CDR1 as SGHAT and CDR2 as FQNNGV. There are 15 residues in the CDR3. Here the CDR3 reads CASSPAGTSKRTQYF. CDR3 bases: TGTGCCAGCAGCCCAGCCGGGACTTCCAAACGGACCCAGTACTTC. Full variable domain (remainder filled in from reference TRBV11-2 and TRBJ2-5): EAGVAQSPRYKIIEKRQSVAFWCNPISGHATLYWYQQILGQGPKLLIQFQNNGVVDDSQLPKDRFSAERLKGVDSTLKIQPAKLEDSAVYLCASSPAGTSKRTQYFGPGTRLLVL.

This clonotype was recorded many times. V and J are TRBV5-5 and TRBJ2-2; no clear D gene. In germline, CDR1 is SGHKS, CDR2 YYEKEE (reference sequence). Trimming left V 3 bases short and J 4 bases short, with 10 bases between. The CDR3 loop spans 14 amino acids. The CDR3 is CASSSGLTTGELFF. The DNA for the CDR3 is TGTGCCAGCAGCTCTGGCCTTACCACCGGGGAGCTGTTTTTT.

About this clonotype: One end of the junction fails to match germline, which may point to a read error. The chain has TRBV5-1 and TRBJ1-5; D possibly corresponds to TRBD1 (5 bases). This CDR3 contains 16 residues. Germline V gene data show CDR1 as SGHRS and CDR2 as YFSETQ. This CDR3 reads CASSLGGVGSNQPQNF. The DNA for the CDR3 is TGCGCCAGCAGCTTGGGGGGGGTCGGGAGCAATCAGCCCCAGAATTTT.

The table lists this clonotype with many counts. The J gene is TRBJ2-7, the V gene TRBV6-5; D might be TRBD1 (5 bases). The V and J ends lost 11 bases and 3 bases respectively, with 14 bases between them. The V gene's germline CDR1 is MNHEY and CDR2 SVGAGI. The CDR3 covers 12 residues. The CDR3 region has the DNA TGTGCCGTTACAGGTGTCAACTACGAGCAGTACTTC. Translating gives CAVTGVNYEQYF.

This clonotype was seen ten or more times. The chain recombines TRBV20-1 with TRBJ2-7; TRBD2 agrees at 11 bases. The V gene's germline CDR1 is DFQATT and CDR2 SNEGSKA (reference sequence). The trim removed 5 bases at V and 3 bases at J, leaving 3 bases unmatched. CDR3 length equals 13 residues. This CDR3 is CSAEGLADYEQYF. For the CDR3, the DNA is TGCAGTGCTGAGGGACTAGCGGACTACGAGCAGTACTTC.

The sample holds many counts of this clonotype. The rearrangement uses TRBV10-3 and TRBJ2-3, with D perhaps being TRBD1 or TRBD2 (7 bases each). With 7 bases removed from V and 6 bases from J, the gap between germline ends came to 17 bases. The CDR3 sequence is 14 residues long. CDR1 is ENHRY and CDR2 is SYGVKD in the germline V gene. The CDR3 protein is CAIMVQGGADTQYF. The CDR3 region has the DNA TGTGCCATCATGGTGCAGGGGGGGGCGGATACGCAGTATTTT.

This clonotype was picked up many times. The gene calls are TRBV5-1 and TRBJ1-2; D is uncertain. Germline assignment: CDR1 SGHRS and CDR2 YFSETQ. V was cut by 2 bases and J by 1 base, with 12 bases left in between. This CDR3 is 15 amino acids long. CDR3 region: CASSFNGEINYGYTF. Written as DNA, the CDR3 is TGCGCCAGCAGCTTCAACGGGGAGATTAACTATGGCTACACCTTC.

This clonotype has ten or more counts. J is TRBJ2-2 and V is TRBV4-3, with D unclear. Germline V lookup: CDR1 LGHNA, CDR2 YSLEER. Deletions cut 4 bases from V and 5 bases from J, with 5 bases between. The CDR3 is 12 residues long. The CDR3 nucleotides read TGCGCCAGCAGCCCCGGGACCGGGGAGCTGTTTTTT. Protein: CASSPGTGELFF.

This clonotype occurred many times. The V call is TRBV6-1, the J call TRBJ2-1, with 10 bases identical to TRBD2. The CDR3 is 16 residues long. Unmatched junction bases numbered 8, after V lost 5 bases and J lost 4 bases. Germline V gene data show CDR1 as MNHNS and CDR2 as SASEGT. The CDR3 DNA reads as TGTGCCAGCAGTCCTGTAGCGGGGGGACTTTACAATGAGCAGTTCTTC. It codes for CASSPVAGGLYNEQFF.